The clone carrying this T cell receptor beta chain was found many times. The antigen remains undetermined. This entry comes from a study of tumor-infiltrating lymphocytes in primary liver carcinoma. Constant-region priming of around 500 ng total RNA yielded TCR beta cDNA. Libraries for TCR beta were built through three nested multiplex PCR rounds, which together made up a slightly modified ARM-PCR procedure. The first two PCR rounds, around 10 cycles each, used TRBV1-TRBV30 forward primers and a C-beta reverse primer. Via MiXCR, TCRdb re-called the multiplex PCR reads, giving one row per CDR3 protein. This table has about 350,000 distinct CDR3 sequences, about 61% appearing once. Blood RNA originated from unsorted whole blood, with germline DNA additionally extracted. No patient had received treatment, and all had chronic HBV infection. Findings and limits, study-wide: Being bulk and unsorted, samples allowed no CD4+ and CD8+ repertoire comparison.

Germline V gives CDR1 SGHAT, CDR2 FQNNGV. V shed 1 base, J shed 8 bases, and the junction held 1 base outside the gene matches. The CDR3 length is 13 residues. The receptor was derived from a man aged 40-49 years with primary liver carcinoma and hepatitis B virus infection. Specimen: peripheral blood. This chain connects TRBV11-2 to TRBJ2-1; the match to TRBD2 covers 8 bases. As DNA, the CDR3 is TGTGCCAGCAGCTTAGGACTAGCGTATGAGCAGTTCTTC. It codes for CASSLGLAYEQFF.